Listed below are T cell receptor beta chains from one sample, sequenced in a study of identical twins. TCRdb re-analysed the 5' RACE reads in MiXCR, keeping a single row per CDR3 protein. The table records about 890,000 distinct CDR3 sequences, 9% to 15% of them present only once. This sample also belongs to another study, concerning yellow fever vaccine responses in identical twins.

What was sequenced was PBMCs. These receptors all come from a woman under 30 in good health. Both conserved end residues are part of each CDR3. D genes are given only for firm matches. Expanded clones get a size class; other rows say once, few or many, or leave the size out.

length	size	D	V	J	CDR3	DNA
13	.	TRBD2	TRBV7-9	TRBJ2-1	CASSQPLAGGLFF	TGTGCCAGCAGCCAACCCTTAGCGGGAGGCCTATTCTTC
14	few	.	TRBV29-1	TRBJ2-1	CSVEGLWERNEQFF	TGCAGCGTTGAAGGGTTATGGGAGCGGAATGAGCAGTTCTTC
15	few	TRBD2	TRBV25-1	TRBJ2-3	CASSPSGRTTDTQYF	TGTGCCAGCAGTCCAAGCGGGAGGACCACAGATACGCAGTATTTT
13	many	.	TRBV5-5	TRBJ2-1	CASSFPNEWEQFF	TGTGCCAGCAGCTTCCCAAACGAATGGGAGCAGTTCTTC
14	few	.	TRBV12-3/TRBV12-4	TRBJ1-1	CASSLIRVETEAFF	TGTGCCAGCAGTTTAATCAGGGTCGAAACTGAAGCTTTCTTT
17	few	.	TRBV7-2	TRBJ1-1	CASSLVVGTGMNTEAFF	TGTGCCAGCAGCTTAGTAGTGGGGACGGGGATGAACACTGAAGCTTTCTTT
16	few	TRBD1	TRBV28	TRBJ2-7	CASSLADGTALYEQYF	TGTGCCAGCAGTTTGGCCGACGGGACAGCACTTTACGAGCAGTACTTC
16	.	TRBD1	TRBV27	TRBJ1-3	CASSPRGQSSGNTIYF	TGTGCCAGCAGTCCTAGGGGACAGAGCTCTGGAAACACCATATATTTT
14	few	TRBD2	TRBV10-3	TRBJ2-3	CAIGTSPSTDTQYF	TGTGCCATCGGGACTAGCCCTAGCACAGATACGCAGTATTTT
14	few	.	TRBV6-2/TRBV6-3	TRBJ1-6	CASSPRQELSPLHF	TGTGCCAGCAGCCCAAGACAGGAGCTATCACCCCTCCACTTT
19	.	TRBD2	TRBV20-1	TRBJ2-1	CSARIREGLAGYSYNEQFF	TGCAGTGCTAGGATCCGGGAAGGACTAGCGGGATATAGCTACAATGAGCAGTTCTTC
19	few	.	TRBV4-1	TRBJ2-1	CASSQGWGTAGDRYNEQFF	TGCGCCAGCAGCCAAGGTTGGGGGACAGCGGGGGATCGGTACAATGAGCAGTTCTTC
15	.	.	TRBV5-1	TRBJ2-5	CASSKGPAVQETQYF	TGCGCCAGCAGCAAGGGACCCGCCGTCCAAGAGACCCAGTACTTC
14	.	.	TRBV20-1	TRBJ1-2	CSARGEGVHYGYTF	TGCAGTGCTAGAGGTGAAGGGGTACACTATGGCTACACCTTC
15	few	TRBD1	TRBV20-1	TRBJ2-1	CSAREMDRAYNEQFF	TGCAGTGCTAGAGAGATGGACAGGGCCTACAATGAGCAGTTCTTC
16	.	.	TRBV4-1	TRBJ2-2	CASSPDAYTNTGELFF	TGCGCCAGCAGCCCGGACGCGTACACGAACACCGGGGAGCTGTTTTTT
15	.	.	TRBV18	TRBJ2-3	CASSPAGISTDTQYF	TGTGCCAGCTCACCTGCAGGGATTAGCACAGATACGCAGTATTTT
17	.	TRBD2	TRBV4-2	TRBJ2-3	CASSQEALAGGPDTQYF	TGTGCCAGCAGCCAAGAGGCTCTAGCGGGGGGGCCAGATACGCAGTATTTT
17	.	.	TRBV2	TRBJ1-2	CASSEAESTTNPYGYTF	TGTGCCAGCAGTGAAGCGGAATCGACAACCAACCCTTATGGCTACACCTTC
14	many	TRBD1	TRBV29-1	TRBJ2-7	CSAGRGQGGYEQYF	TGCAGCGCCGGACGAGGACAGGGAGGCTACGAGCAGTACTTC
15	.	.	TRBV19	TRBJ2-2	CASSMVQAPTGELFF	TGTGCCAGTAGTATGGTTCAAGCGCCGACCGGGGAGCTGTTTTTT
16	.	.	TRBV28	TRBJ2-3	CASSPIQTGGTDTQYF	TGTGCCAGCAGTCCAATCCAGACAGGTGGCACAGATACGCAGTATTTT
16	few	TRBD2	TRBV7-9	TRBJ2-1	CASSYYPTSGRGEQFF	TGTGCCAGCAGTTATTACCCGACTAGCGGGCGCGGTGAGCAGTTCTTC
16	many	.	TRBV6-4	TRBJ2-3	CASSDLTGGGTDTQYF	TGTGCCAGCAGTGACCTCACAGGCGGGGGCACAGATACGCAGTATTTT
16	.	.	TRBV29-1	TRBJ2-1	CSVVSREPGIYNEQFF	TGCAGCGTTGTCTCCCGGGAGCCGGGGATATACAATGAGCAGTTCTTC
13	few	.	TRBV12-3/TRBV12-4	TRBJ2-3	CARAAGEADTQYF	TGTGCCAGGGCGGCAGGGGAGGCAGATACGCAGTATTTT
15	.	TRBD2	TRBV9	TRBJ2-5	CASSVAGLAEETQYF	TGTGCCAGCAGCGTAGCCGGACTAGCAGAAGAGACCCAGTACTTC
15	many	.	TRBV4-1	TRBJ2-2	CASSQDSRATGELFF	TGCGCCAGCAGCCAAGATAGCAGGGCCACCGGGGAGCTGTTTTTT
18	few	TRBD2	TRBV11-2	TRBJ2-1	CASSTTSGRGYPYNEQFF	TGTGCCAGCAGCACGACTAGCGGGAGAGGTTACCCCTACAATGAGCAGTTCTTC
13	few	.	TRBV5-1	TRBJ2-3	CASRFVAADTQYF	TGCGCCAGCAGATTTGTGGCTGCAGATACGCAGTATTTT
14	many	TRBD1	TRBV19	TRBJ1-1	CASSRGQGNTEAFF	TGTGCCAGTAGCCGGGGACAGGGGAACACTGAAGCTTTCTTT
17	.	TRBD2	TRBV7-2	TRBJ2-1	CASSLRDGGASYNEQFF	TGTGCCAGCAGCTTGCGAGACGGGGGGGCATCCTACAATGAGCAGTTCTTC
17	.	TRBD2	TRBV24-1	TRBJ2-5	CATSDPGPGGGQETQYF	TGTGCCACCAGTGATCCAGGCCCCGGGGGGGGGCAGGAGACCCAGTACTTC
15	.	TRBD1	TRBV20-1	TRBJ1-4	CSARKRDRGNEKLFF	TGCAGTGCTAGAAAAAGGGACAGGGGGAATGAAAAACTGTTTTTT
16	many	.	TRBV4-1	TRBJ1-3	CASSQDPPTGGNTIYF	TGCGCCAGCAGCCAAGATCCCCCGACGGGCGGAAACACCATATATTTT
13	few	.	TRBV10-3	TRBJ1-6	CAISPGPNSPLHF	TGTGCCATCAGTCCCGGACCCAATTCACCCCTCCACTTT
13	few	TRBD1	TRBV27	TRBJ2-1	CATYGQGRNEQFF	TGTGCCACCTACGGACAGGGGAGGAATGAGCAGTTCTTC
16	.	.	TRBV29-1	TRBJ2-3	CSVDRFRGFRTDTQYF	TGCAGCGTTGACAGGTTTAGAGGGTTCAGAACAGATACGCAGTATTTT
15	few	TRBD2	TRBV9	TRBJ2-1	CASSAAGGGPNEQFF	TGTGCCAGCAGCGCAGCGGGAGGGGGGCCCAATGAGCAGTTCTTC
20	few	TRBD2	TRBV4-1	TRBJ2-3	CASSQELGLAGGLGTDTQYF	TGCGCCAGCAGCCAAGAGCTGGGACTAGCGGGGGGGCTAGGCACAGATACGCAGTATTTT
13	.	TRBD1	TRBV5-8	TRBJ1-1	CASRVKGALKAFF	TGTGCCAGCAGGGTCAAGGGGGCTCTAAAAGCTTTCTTT
14	few	.	TRBV9	TRBJ2-1	CASRDLTGNNEQFF	TGTGCCAGCAGAGACCTGACAGGAAATAATGAGCAGTTCTTC
13	many	.	TRBV12-3/TRBV12-4	TRBJ2-3	CASTPTDTDTQYF	TGTGCCAGCACTCCGACAGACACAGATACGCAGTATTTT
17	.	.	TRBV29-1	TRBJ2-1	CSVEDPGSGSSYNEQFF	TGCAGCGTTGAAGATCCGGGGTCAGGGAGCTCCTACAATGAGCAGTTCTTC
13	many	.	TRBV5-1	TRBJ1-1	CASSFSGSTEAFF	TGCGCCAGCAGCTTTTCAGGGAGCACTGAAGCTTTCTTT
15	few	.	TRBV20-1	TRBJ1-5	CSARDLETVGQPQHF	TGCAGTGCTAGAGATCTAGAGACCGTAGGGCAGCCCCAGCATTTT
15	.	TRBD2	TRBV19	TRBJ2-7	CASSTTSGGTYEQYF	TGTGCCAGTAGTACGACTAGCGGGGGGACCTACGAGCAGTACTTC
15	few	.	TRBV28	TRBJ1-6	CASSLYTKRSSPLHF	TGTGCCAGCAGTTTATACACCAAGAGGAGTTCACCCCTCCACTTT
15	.	.	TRBV27	TRBJ2-1	CASSAKPGFVDEQFF	TGTGCCAGCAGTGCCAAACCGGGATTCGTGGATGAGCAGTTCTTC
18	.	TRBD1	TRBV5-5	TRBJ2-5	CASSGFGQGAGDAETQYF	TGTGCCAGCAGCGGGTTTGGCCAGGGGGCCGGAGATGCGGAGACCCAGTACTTC
20	.	TRBD2	TRBV7-8	TRBJ2-2	CASSIPGLAGGEERSGELFF	TGTGCCAGCAGCATACCGGGACTAGCGGGGGGCGAGGAGAGGTCCGGGGAGCTGTTTTTT
20	few	TRBD2	TRBV5-1	TRBJ2-1	CASSWDPVGGSGSIYREQFF	TGCGCCAGCAGCTGGGACCCCGTTGGTGGTAGCGGGTCCATCTACCGGGAGCAGTTCTTC
15	few	.	TRBV15	TRBJ2-1	CATSRDVGGGNEQFF	TGTGCCACCAGCAGAGATGTCGGGGGCGGGAATGAGCAGTTCTTC
12	many	.	TRBV20-1	TRBJ1-1	CSAPGTGRFAFF	TGCAGTGCCCCGGGTACAGGGCGTTTCGCTTTCTTT
21	many	TRBD2	TRBV12-3/TRBV12-4	TRBJ2-1	CASSLWSQMASGGESYNEQFF	TGTGCCAGCAGTTTATGGTCCCAAATGGCTAGCGGGGGGGAGTCCTACAATGAGCAGTTCTTC
14	few	.	TRBV28	TRBJ2-7	CASQTESPPYEQYF	TGTGCCAGCCAGACCGAGTCACCACCCTACGAGCAGTACTTC
16	few	.	TRBV5-1	TRBJ2-6	CASSQGGRSGANVLTF	TGCGCCAGCAGTCAGGGGGGAAGATCCGGGGCCAACGTCCTGACTTTC
13	.	.	TRBV9	TRBJ1-1	CASSVGPALRAFF	TGTGCCAGCAGCGTAGGCCCAGCCTTGAGAGCTTTCTTT
17	.	TRBD1	TRBV24-1	TRBJ2-2	CATSGTLQGAGTGELFF	TGTGCCACCAGTGGGACGCTACAGGGGGCTGGCACCGGGGAGCTGTTTTTT